This T cell receptor beta chain originates from a study of long-term antiretroviral therapy in people with HIV. Findings and limits, study-wide: Post-ART samples showed increased diversity that remained below transplant donor control levels. Blood draws took place between the mid-2000s and the late 2010s and possibly involved older ART regimens. Pre-ART-expanded clones dominated the repertoire at all time points.

Treatment for every participant with HIV took place in the United States. CDR1 SQVTM and CDR2 ANQGSEA come from the germline V gene. The ends lost 4 bases at V and 4 bases at J; junction bases unmatched: 12. CDR3 length: 15 amino acids. For this clone: Its matching antigen is unknown.

Survey-level resolution applied to immunoSEQ assay v3.0. TCRdb's copy holds only in-frame clones and misses some; the assay was immunoSEQ multiplex PCR. This sample has 9,500 to 15,000 clones, with more than 75% found just once. V and J are TRBV29-1 and TRBJ1-2, with 7 nucleotides matching TRBD1. The sequencing here drew on unsorted PBMCs, taken just over 8 years after starting antiretroviral therapy. This clonotype was obtained from a man in his forties or fifties with HIV. The CDR3 coding sequence is TGCAGCGTTGCAGGCGACAGGGCGTGGGGCTATGGCTACACCTTC. Protein: CSVAGDRAWGYGYTF.